This T cell receptor (beta chain) was observed in a study of tumor-infiltrating lymphocytes in primary liver carcinoma. Whole-study findings and limits: Tumor region pairs outstripped tumor-adjacent and tumor-blood pairs in overlap. Only about 7-24% of top clones appeared in all five tumor regions.

Starting material for RNA and DNA co-extraction consisted of roughly 19-30 mg of unsorted bulk tissue. Patients underwent surgical resection for primary liver carcinoma. As to this clonotype: The antigen remains unidentified.

The investigators made TCR beta cDNA from 400 to 550 ng total RNA, using a constant-region primer. Researchers made the TCR beta libraries by running three nested multiplex PCR rounds with slightly modified ARM-PCR. Two initial PCR rounds of around 9 cycles each paired TRBV1-TRBV30 forward primers with a C-beta reverse primer. MiXCR was run by TCRdb on the multiplex PCR reads, yielding one entry per CDR3 protein. The table includes tens of thousands of distinct CDR3 sequences, almost 80% detected once. Germline CDR1 reads SGHNT; CDR2 reads YYREEE (reference sequence). This CDR3 is built from 15 residues.

Sequencing used liver tumor tissue from sampling region 4. Subset noted: tumor region T4, right-lateral pole. This rearrangement joins TRBV5-4 to TRBJ1-6; D possibly corresponds to TRBD1 (5 bases). The source is a woman younger than 45 with primary liver carcinoma and hepatitis B virus infection. The CDR3 region is CVCSPRAGDNSPPHF. CDR3 DNA: TGTGTCTGCAGCCCAAGGGCGGGGGATAATTCACCTCCCCACTTT.